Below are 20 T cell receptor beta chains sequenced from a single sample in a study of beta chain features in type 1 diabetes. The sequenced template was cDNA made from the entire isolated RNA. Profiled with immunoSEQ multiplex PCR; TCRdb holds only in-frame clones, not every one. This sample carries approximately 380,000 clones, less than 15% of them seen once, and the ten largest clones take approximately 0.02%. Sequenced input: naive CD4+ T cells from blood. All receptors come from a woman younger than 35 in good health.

The CDR3 DNA sequence: TGCAGTACCGGGGGAGGGGAGCCCCAGCATTTT. Translated, it gives CSTGGGEPQHF. J is TRBJ1-5 and V is TRBV20-1; D is possibly TRBD1 (5 bases). Germline values: CDR1 DFQATT, CDR2 SNEGSKA (reference sequence). Trimming removed 8 bases at V and 8 bases at J, with 13 bases between. CDR3 length: 11 amino acids.

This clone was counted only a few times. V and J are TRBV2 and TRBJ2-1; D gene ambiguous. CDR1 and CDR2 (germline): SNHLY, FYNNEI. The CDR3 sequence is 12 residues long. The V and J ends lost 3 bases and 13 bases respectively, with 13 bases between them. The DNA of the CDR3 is TGTGCCAGCAGTGACGTTGGGCAGTCACAGTTCTTC. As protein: CASSDVGQSQFF.

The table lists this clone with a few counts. The CDR3 DNA is TGTGCCAGCAGCTTAGGTACAGGGATGTACCAAGAGACCCAGTACTTC. Translated: CASSLGTGMYQETQYF. J is TRBJ2-5 and V is TRBV7-8; D may be TRBD1 (6 bases). The CDR3 extends over 16 amino acids. Trimming took 1 base from V and 0 from J, leaving 12 bases between them. Per germline, CDR1 SGHVS and CDR2 FQNEAQ.

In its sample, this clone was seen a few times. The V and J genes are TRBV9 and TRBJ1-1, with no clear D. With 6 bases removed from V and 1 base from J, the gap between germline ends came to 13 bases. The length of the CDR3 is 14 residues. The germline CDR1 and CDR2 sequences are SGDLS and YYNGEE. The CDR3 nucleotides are TGTGCCAGCAAATTCGTCCCAGAGAACACTGAAGCTTTCTTT. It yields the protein CASKFVPENTEAFF.

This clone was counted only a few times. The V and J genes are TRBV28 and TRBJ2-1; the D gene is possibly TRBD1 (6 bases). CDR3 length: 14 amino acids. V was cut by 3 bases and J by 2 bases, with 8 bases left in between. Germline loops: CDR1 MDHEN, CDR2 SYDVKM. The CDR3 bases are TGTGCCAGCAGTTTGCCAGGGGCCTACAATGAGCAGTTCTTC. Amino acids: CASSLPGAYNEQFF.

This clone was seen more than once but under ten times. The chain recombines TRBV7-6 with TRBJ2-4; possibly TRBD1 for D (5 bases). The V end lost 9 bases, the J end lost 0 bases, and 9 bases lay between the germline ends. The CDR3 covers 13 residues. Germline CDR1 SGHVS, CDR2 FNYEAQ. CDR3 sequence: CARTDLAKNIQYF. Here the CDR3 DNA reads TGTGCCAGGACAGATCTAGCCAAAAACATTCAGTACTTC.

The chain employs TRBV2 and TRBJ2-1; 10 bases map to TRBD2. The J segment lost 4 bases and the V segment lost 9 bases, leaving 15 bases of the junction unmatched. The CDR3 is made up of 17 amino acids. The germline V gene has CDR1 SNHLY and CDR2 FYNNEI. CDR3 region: CASIKGRGLAVYNEQFF. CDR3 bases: TGTGCCAGTATTAAGGGGCGAGGACTAGCGGTATACAATGAGCAGTTCTTC. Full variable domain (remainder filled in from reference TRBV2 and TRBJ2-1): EPEVTQTPSHQVTQMGQEVILRCVPISNHLYFYWYRQILGQKVEFLVSFYNNEISEKSEIFDDQFSVERPDGSNFTLKIRSTKLEDSAMYFCASIKGRGLAVYNEQFFGPGTRLTVL.

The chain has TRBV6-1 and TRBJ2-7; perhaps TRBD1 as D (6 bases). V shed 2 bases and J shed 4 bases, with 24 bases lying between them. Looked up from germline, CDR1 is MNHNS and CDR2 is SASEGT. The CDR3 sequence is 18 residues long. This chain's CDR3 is CASSESKWTPGHPYEQYF. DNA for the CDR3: TGTGCCAGCAGTGAATCGAAATGGACACCGGGACACCCTTACGAGCAGTACTTC.

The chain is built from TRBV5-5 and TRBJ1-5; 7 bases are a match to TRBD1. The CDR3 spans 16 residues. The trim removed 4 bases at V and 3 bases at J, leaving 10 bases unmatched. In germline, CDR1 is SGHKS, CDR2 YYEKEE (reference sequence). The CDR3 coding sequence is TGTGCCAGCAGCCTATACCGGGACAGTCTCAATCAGCCCCAGCATTTT. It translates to CASSLYRDSLNQPQHF.

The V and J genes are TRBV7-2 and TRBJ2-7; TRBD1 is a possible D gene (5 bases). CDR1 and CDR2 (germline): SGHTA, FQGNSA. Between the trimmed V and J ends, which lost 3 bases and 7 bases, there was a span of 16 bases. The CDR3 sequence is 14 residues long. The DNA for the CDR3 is TGTGCCAGCAGCTTCTTGACAGATCCCCTTGAGCAGTACTTC. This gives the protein CASSFLTDPLEQYF.

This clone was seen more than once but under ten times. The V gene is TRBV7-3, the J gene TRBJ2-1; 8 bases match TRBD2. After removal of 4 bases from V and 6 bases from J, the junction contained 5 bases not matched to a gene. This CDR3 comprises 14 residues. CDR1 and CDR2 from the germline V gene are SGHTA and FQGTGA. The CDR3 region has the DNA TGTGCCAGCAGCTCCCGGGGGGGGCGCAATGAGCAGTTCTTC. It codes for CASSSRGGRNEQFF.

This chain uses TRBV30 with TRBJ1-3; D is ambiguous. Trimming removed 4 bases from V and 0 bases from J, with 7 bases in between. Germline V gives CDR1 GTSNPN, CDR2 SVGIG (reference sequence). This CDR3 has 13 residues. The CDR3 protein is CAWTGFSGNTIYF. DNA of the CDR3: TGTGCCTGGACGGGATTCTCTGGAAACACCATATATTTT.

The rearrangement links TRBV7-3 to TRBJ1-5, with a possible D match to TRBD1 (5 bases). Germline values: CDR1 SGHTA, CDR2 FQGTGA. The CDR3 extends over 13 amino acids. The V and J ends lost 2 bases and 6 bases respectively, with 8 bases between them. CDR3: CASSLGASQPQHF. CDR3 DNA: TGTGCCAGCAGCTTAGGGGCGAGTCAGCCCCAGCATTTT.

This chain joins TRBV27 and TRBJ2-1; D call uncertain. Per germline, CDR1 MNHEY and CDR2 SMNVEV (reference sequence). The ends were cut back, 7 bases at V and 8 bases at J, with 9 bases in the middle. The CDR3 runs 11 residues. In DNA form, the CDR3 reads TGTGCCAGCACCTCCCCCCATGAGCAGTTCTTC. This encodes CASTSPHEQFF.

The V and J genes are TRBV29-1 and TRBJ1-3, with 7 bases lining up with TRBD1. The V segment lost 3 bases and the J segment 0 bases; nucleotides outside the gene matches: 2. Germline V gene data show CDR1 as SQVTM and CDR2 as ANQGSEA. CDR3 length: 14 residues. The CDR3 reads CSVEDRTSGNTIYF. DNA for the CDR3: TGCAGCGTTGAGGACAGGACCTCTGGAAACACCATATATTTT.

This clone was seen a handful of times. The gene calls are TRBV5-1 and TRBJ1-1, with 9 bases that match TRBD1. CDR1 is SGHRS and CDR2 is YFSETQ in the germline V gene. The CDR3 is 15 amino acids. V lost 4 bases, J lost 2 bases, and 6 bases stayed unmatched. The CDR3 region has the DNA TGCGCCAGCAGCCCATCGACAGGGGGTAACACTGAAGCTTTCTTT. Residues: CASSPSTGGNTEAFF.

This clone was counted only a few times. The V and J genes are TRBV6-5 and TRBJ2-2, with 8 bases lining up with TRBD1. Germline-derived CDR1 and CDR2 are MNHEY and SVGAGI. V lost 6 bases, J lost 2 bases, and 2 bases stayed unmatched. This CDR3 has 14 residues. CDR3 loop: CASSGQGNTGELFF. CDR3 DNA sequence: TGTGCCAGCAGCGGACAGGGAAACACCGGGGAGCTGTTTTTT.

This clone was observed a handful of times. As DNA, the CDR3 is TGTGCCAGCAAGGAGGGACTAGAGGGCTACGAGCAGTACTTC. It encodes CASKEGLEGYEQYF. The J gene is TRBJ2-7, the V gene TRBV25-1; 8 nucleotides agree with TRBD2. Unmatched junction bases numbered 8, after V lost 7 bases and J lost 3 bases. Germline V lookup: CDR1 MGHDK, CDR2 SYGVNS. CDR3 length: 14 amino acids.

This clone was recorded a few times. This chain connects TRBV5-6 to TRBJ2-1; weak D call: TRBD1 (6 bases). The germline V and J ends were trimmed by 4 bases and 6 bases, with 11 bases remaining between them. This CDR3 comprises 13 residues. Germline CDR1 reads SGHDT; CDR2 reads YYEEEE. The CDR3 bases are TGTGCCAGCAGCCTGGACAGAACCAATGAGCAGTTCTTC. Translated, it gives CASSLDRTNEQFF.

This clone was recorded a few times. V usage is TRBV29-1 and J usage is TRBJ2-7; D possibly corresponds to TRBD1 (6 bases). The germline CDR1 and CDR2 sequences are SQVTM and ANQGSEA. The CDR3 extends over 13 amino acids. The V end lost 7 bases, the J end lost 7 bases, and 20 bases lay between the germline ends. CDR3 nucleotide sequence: TGCAGCGGAAGGAGACAGGACTTCGGGGAGCAGTACTTC. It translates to CSGRRQDFGEQYF.